This T cell receptor (beta chain) was captured in a study of neoadjuvant nivolumab and ipilimumab in lung cancer. Libraries were prepared by immunoSEQ multiplex PCR; TCRdb keeps only in-frame clonotypes and omits some of them. The sample includes 40,000 to 60,000 clones, about 89% seen only once; the top ten take around 3.6%. V shed 4 bases, J shed 3 bases, and the junction held 6 bases outside the gene matches. The germline gives CDR1 SGHNT, CDR2 YYREEE (reference sequence). The CDR3 has 15 residues. This receptor was obtained from an adult with non-small cell lung cancer. Some clones in this sample may be carry-over from other donors' samples. This sample comprised blood, obtained before neoadjuvant nivolumab, alone or with ipilimumab. This chain joins TRBV5-4 and TRBJ1-1; 10 nucleotides align to TRBD1. CDR3 amino acids: CASSARTGGDTEAFF. In nucleotides, the CDR3 is TGTGCCAGCAGCGCTCGGACAGGGGGGGACACTGAAGCTTTCTTT.